Listed below are T cell receptor beta chains from one sample, sequenced in a study of T-cell memory formation after mild COVID-19. TCRdb used MiXCR to reprocess the 5' RACE reads, holding one entry per CDR3 protein. The sample lists approximately 260,000 distinct CDR3 sequences, 15% to 20% seen once, with 22% in the top ten. The sequenced material came from PBMCs or a T cell subset sorted from them (not recorded which). These receptors originate from a man aged 18 to 30 who had mild COVID-19 (a few samples of this study predate the infection). Cell type and time point are not known. Each CDR3 is given with its conserved first and last residue. Each record gives: V gene, D gene, CDR3 protein. The D gene is left open where the match is weak.

>TRBV20-1|NA
CSAALNGQDTQYF
>TRBV27|NA
CATSRGGQPQHF
>TRBV6-6|NA
CASSTGISYGYTF
>TRBV7-2|NA
CASSLNSPGDSPLHF
>TRBV6-2/TRBV6-3|NA
CATSDGGHHENEQFF
>TRBV4-2|NA
CASSQVGGGGEAFF
>TRBV19|TRBD1
CASSVPDRGDYGYTF
>TRBV7-9|TRBD1
CASSFWDRGDIQYF
>TRBV7-3|TRBD2
CASSSAGGRTGELFF
>TRBV9|NA
CASSVAYRGGELFF
>TRBV27|NA
CASGRAPGDYGYTF
>TRBV11-2|TRBD1
CASSPSRQGLSPLHF
>TRBV7-8|NA
CASSLQSFRVNTGELFF
>TRBV12-5|NA
CASVRGNEKLFF
>TRBV7-9|NA
CASSPPRKDNYGYTF
>TRBV6-5|NA
CASSYGASFYGYTF
>TRBV5-1|NA
CASASQGHASQETQYF
>TRBV6-2/TRBV6-3|NA
CASSYSGADNSPLHF
>TRBV7-9|NA
CASSPPGAVSGELFF
>TRBV20-1|NA
CSARGGPNEQFF
>TRBV11-2|NA
CASSLGGSVYNEQFF
>TRBV4-2|NA
CASSQEGQWAEDGYTF
>TRBV20-1|TRBD1
CSARSQGDTIYF
>TRBV4-1|TRBD1
CASSQRPPDRGRETQYF
>TRBV9|TRBD1
CASSGQGITDTQYF
>TRBV7-9|NA
CASAPGRGPYNEQFF
>TRBV7-2|NA
CASSPAGSHNEQFF
>TRBV5-1|TRBD2
CASSSGSGGAGETQYF
>TRBV5-1|NA
CASAGGGASGNTIYF
>TRBV4-3|NA
CASTGVGNNEQFF
>TRBV4-1|TRBD1
CASSHPGQGVYEQYF
>TRBV18|TRBD2
CASYSRTSGEQFF
>TRBV28|NA
CASSSPYRVGRDEQFF
>TRBV2|NA
CASSGPGGARGNQPQHF
>TRBV12-3/TRBV12-4|TRBD2
CASSQTSAPQLDEQFF
>TRBV6-6|NA
CASSTQGEQYF
>TRBV7-3|TRBD2
CASSLEPLAGEEQFF
>TRBV15|TRBD1
CATSRARDRDQPQHF
>TRBV4-1|NA
CASSQAGRNEAFF
>TRBV25-1|NA
CASSEEFNSPLHF
>TRBV10-2|TRBD1
CASSAGQGLNYEQYF
>TRBV15|NA
CATSRDYQGSNYGYTF
>TRBV13|NA
CASSLVAEQFF
>TRBV7-2|TRBD1
CASSFQGVMNTEAFF
>TRBV28|NA
CASSLSRPYEAFF
>TRBV12-3/TRBV12-4|NA
CASSRRGGTGYEQYF
>TRBV5-4|NA
CASSLGLAGTGRETQYF